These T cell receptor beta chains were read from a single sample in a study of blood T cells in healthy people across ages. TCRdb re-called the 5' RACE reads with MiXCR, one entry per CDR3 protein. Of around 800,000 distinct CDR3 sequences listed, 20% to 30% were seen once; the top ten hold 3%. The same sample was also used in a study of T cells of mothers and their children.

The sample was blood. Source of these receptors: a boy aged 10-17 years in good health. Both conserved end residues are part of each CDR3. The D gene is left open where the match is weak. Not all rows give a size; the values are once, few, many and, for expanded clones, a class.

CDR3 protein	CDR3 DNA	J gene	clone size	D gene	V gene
CASSRYPGQAVDEQFF	TGTGCCAGCAGTAGATACCCCGGACAGGCTGTGGATGAGCAGTTCTTC	TRBJ2-1	-	TRBD1	TRBV27
CASSLLVLYNEQFF	TGTGCCAGCAGCTTGTTGGTCCTCTACAATGAGCAGTTCTTC	TRBJ2-1	few	-	TRBV7-2
CATSRDAAGGPENIQYF	TGTGCCACCAGCAGAGATGCGGCGGGGGGGCCCGAAAACATTCAGTACTTC	TRBJ2-4	few	TRBD2	TRBV15
CASSLGQSNQPQHF	TGTGCCAGCAGTTTGGGGCAGAGCAATCAGCCCCAGCATTTT	TRBJ1-5	many	-	TRBV12-3/TRBV12-4
CASSQEVGKGADTQYF	TGTGCCAGCAGCCAAGAAGTGGGGAAGGGGGCAGATACGCAGTATTTT	TRBJ2-3	-	-	TRBV14
CASSLAPGRGKTQYF	TGTGCCAGCAGTTTGGCCCCCGGCAGGGGGAAGACCCAGTACTTC	TRBJ2-5	-	TRBD1	TRBV27
CASIKRLAGAQETQYF	TGTGCCAGCATCAAGCGACTAGCGGGGGCCCAAGAGACCCAGTACTTC	TRBJ2-5	-	TRBD2	TRBV6-2/TRBV6-3
CASSLQQGRGHEQYF	TGTGCCAGCAGTCTCCAACAGGGGAGAGGGCACGAGCAGTACTTC	TRBJ2-7	-	TRBD1	TRBV12-3/TRBV12-4
CASSLNPTEPYEQYF	TGTGCCAGCAGTTTAAATCCGACGGAACCATACGAGCAGTACTTC	TRBJ2-7	-	-	TRBV12-3/TRBV12-4
CTSGSQRGFAGELFF	TGTACCAGCGGCAGCCAGCGGGGTTTCGCCGGGGAGCTGTTTTTT	TRBJ2-2	-	TRBD2	TRBV6-2/TRBV6-3